This T cell receptor beta chain was identified in a study of technical replicates of blood from a handful of donors. Using immunoSEQ multiplex PCR, the repertoire was profiled, and TCRdb retains in-frame clones only, with some absent. Here the sample spans 91,000 or so clones, 95% being singletons. The germline V gene encodes CDR1 SGHRS and CDR2 YFSETQ. Deletions cut 1 base from V and 5 bases from J, with 7 bases between. This CDR3 has 12 residues. The sequence was collected from a human donor in good health. The V gene is TRBV5-1, the J gene TRBJ2-7, with D perhaps TRBD2 (5 bases). Material: T cells isolated from PBMCs. In DNA form, the CDR3 reads TGCGCCAGCAGCTTGTTCGGGAACGAGCAGTACTTC. Translating gives CASSLFGNEQYF.